Below are 25 T cell receptor beta chains sequenced from a single sample in a study of shared clonotypes between healthy human individuals. Data came from immunoSEQ multiplex PCR; TCRdb stores just in-frame clones and leaves some out. The sample includes roughly 2.5 million clones, roughly 92% of them seen just once. Sequenced input: naive CD4+ T cells sorted from blood. Stated subset: CD45RA+ positively selected. All receptors come from a man aged 18 to 30 in good health.

The V gene is TRBV27, the J gene TRBJ2-5, with D unclear. The germline gives CDR1 MNHEY, CDR2 SMNVEV (reference sequence). The CDR3 contains 13 residues. V was cut by 4 bases and J by 1 base, with 7 bases left in between. The CDR3 DNA sequence: TGTGCCAGCAGTTCCCATGGCCAAGAGACCCAGTACTTC. Its translation: CASSSHGQETQYF.

The chain links TRBV6-1 to TRBJ2-7; D is perhaps TRBD2 (5 bases). The length of the CDR3 is 15 residues. The V gene lost 6 bases and the J gene lost 0 bases, with 15 bases spanning the gap. Germline CDR1 is MNHNS and CDR2 is SASEGT. The CDR3 spells CASSPSLTSSYEQYF. The CDR3 DNA is TGTGCCAGCAGCCCCTCCCTCACTAGCTCCTACGAGCAGTACTTC.

The chain has TRBV10-3 and TRBJ1-1; D is unresolved. This CDR3 region has 12 residues. V lost 0 bases, J lost 10 bases, and 9 bases lay in between. Germline V gene sequence: CDR1 ENHRY, CDR2 SYGVKD. The CDR3 loop reads CAISESSTTAFF. The DNA for the CDR3 is TGTGCCATCAGTGAGTCTTCTACTACAGCTTTCTTT.

This clone came up a few times. Different DNA sequences within this sample yield the same CDR3. The chain couples TRBV18 to TRBJ1-3; tentatively, D is TRBD1 (5 bases). Germline CDR1 is KGHSH and CDR2 is LQKENI. V was trimmed by 0 bases and J by 0 bases, leaving 9 bases between them. The CDR3 is made up of 16 amino acids. CDR3 in amino acids: CASSPPGRYSGNTIYF. CDR3 in DNA: TGTGCCAGCTCACCACCGGGACGGTACTCTGGAAACACCATATATTTT.

In this sample, this clone turned up once. The rearrangement joins TRBV19 to TRBJ2-1; 14 bases are a match to TRBD2. From germline, CDR1 is LNHDA and CDR2 SQIVND (reference sequence). The CDR3 sequence is 14 residues long. The V segment lost 3 bases and the J segment 9 bases; nucleotides outside the gene matches: 1. The CDR3 DNA is TGTGCCAGTAGTATGGGACTAGCGGGAGTTGAGCAGTTCTTC. Its translation: CASSMGLAGVEQFF.

The chain carries TRBV9 and TRBJ2-5; tentative D call: TRBD2 (7 bases). V dropped 0 bases and J dropped 2 bases, with 14 bases sitting between them. CDR3 length: 16 residues. Per germline, CDR1 SGDLS and CDR2 YYNGEE. The CDR3 DNA reads TGTGCCAGCAGCGTAGCTACAGGGCGGGGGCAAGAGACCCAGTACTTC. This translates into CASSVATGRGQETQYF.

Turning to this clone: One end of the junction varies from germline; a read error may be responsible. The J gene is TRBJ2-3, the V gene TRBV7-7; no clear D gene. The CDR3 length is 13 residues. Per germline, CDR1 SSHAT and CDR2 FNYEAQ (reference sequence). The CDR3 bases are TGTGCTAGCAGCGTGGATCAGGCAGATACGCAGTATTTT. As protein: CASSVDQADTQYF.

The chain employs TRBV10-3 and TRBJ2-5, with D perhaps being TRBD1 or TRBD2 (5 bases each). Deletions cut 6 bases from V and 3 bases from J, with 11 bases between. In germline, CDR1 is ENHRY, CDR2 SYGVKD. This CDR3 spans 13 amino acids. CDR3 region: CAISQGREETQYF. DNA for the CDR3: TGTGCCATCAGCCAGGGACGGGAAGAGACCCAGTACTTC.

The chain links TRBV7-9 to TRBJ2-3; D remains unclear. CDR1 and CDR2 (germline): SEHNR, FQNEAQ (reference sequence). V was pared by 3 bases and J by 3 bases, with 7 bases between. The CDR3 has 13 residues. CDR3 region: CASSFQSTDTQYF. The CDR3 coding sequence is TGTGCCAGCAGCTTCCAATCTACAGATACGCAGTATTTT.

The V gene is TRBV20-1, the J gene TRBJ2-1; the D gene is possibly TRBD2 (5 bases). Germline V gene data show CDR1 as DFQATT and CDR2 as SNEGSKA (reference sequence). This CDR3 comprises 11 residues. Trimming left V 3 bases short and J 12 bases short, with 12 bases between. In DNA, the CDR3 is TGCAGTGCTAGGAATGGACTCCTGCAGTTCTTC. Its protein is CSARNGLLQFF.

The chain uses TRBV7-8 and TRBJ2-3; 7 bases are a match to TRBD2. V shed 5 bases and J 4 bases; nucleotides not matched to a gene: 18. This CDR3 is built from 18 residues. Germline V gives CDR1 SGHVS, CDR2 FQNEAQ. The CDR3 here is CASSLSGGGLIGPDTQYF. The CDR3 region has the DNA TGTGCCAGCAGCCTCTCGGGGGGAGGGCTTATCGGTCCAGATACGCAGTATTTT.

As for this clone: Other DNA sequences in this sample translate to the same CDR3. The rearrangement joins TRBV5-1 to TRBJ2-7; D may be TRBD2 (5 bases). Germline CDR1 SGHRS, CDR2 YFSETQ. Between the trimmed V and J ends, which lost 2 bases and 2 bases, there was a span of 11 bases. The CDR3 consists of 14 residues. CDR3 amino acids: CASSLGGSTYEQYF. CDR3 nucleotides: TGCGCCAGCAGCTTAGGAGGATCGACCTACGAGCAGTACTTC.

The rearrangement links TRBV4-2 to TRBJ1-5; 10 bases line up with TRBD1. CDR1 is LGHNA and CDR2 is YNFKEQ in the germline V gene. The CDR3 loop spans 17 amino acids. V was pared by 5 bases and J by 8 bases, with 15 bases of the junction left unmatched. The CDR3 is CASSTQARDRGSEPQHF. The DNA of the CDR3 is TGTGCCAGCAGCACACAAGCCCGGGACAGGGGTTCAGAGCCCCAGCATTTT.

V gene TRBV28 combines with J gene TRBJ1-1, with D hard to call. The germline gives CDR1 MDHEN, CDR2 SYDVKM. This CDR3 is 14 amino acids long. The ends were cut back, 3 bases at V and 8 bases at J, with 16 bases in the middle. In nucleotides, the CDR3 is TGTGCCAGCAGTTTGGAAGCCACGTATTACGAAGCTTTCTTT. It encodes CASSLEATYYEAFF.

J is TRBJ2-5 and V is TRBV6-1; 13 bases align to TRBD2. V lost 8 bases to trimming and J lost 3 bases; unmatched junction nucleotides: 3. This CDR3 has 14 amino acids. Per germline, CDR1 MNHNS and CDR2 SASEGT. DNA of the CDR3: TGTGCCAGCCTACTAGCGGGGGGGGAAGAGACCCAGTACTTC. As protein: CASLLAGGEETQYF.

This clone was counted once. This rearrangement joins TRBV10-3 to TRBJ2-3; no clear D gene. The CDR3 spans 16 residues. Trimming took 4 bases from V and 1 from J, leaving 15 bases between them. Germline V lookup: CDR1 ENHRY, CDR2 SYGVKD. As DNA, the CDR3 is TGTGCCATCAGTGTCCTTGGGGAATTGGGCACAGATACGCAGTATTTT. This sequence encodes CAISVLGELGTDTQYF.

The rearrangement joins TRBV7-9 to TRBJ1-5, with 8 bases fitting TRBD1. Germline V gene lookup returns CDR1 SEHNR and CDR2 FQNEAQ (reference sequence). The V and J ends lost 5 bases and 5 bases, in that order; junction bases with no gene match: 5. The CDR3 has 14 amino acids. CDR3 coding DNA: TGTGCCAGCAGCCCCCAGGACAGGGATCAGCCCCAGCATTTT. This translates into CASSPQDRDQPQHF.

The V gene is TRBV4-2, the J gene TRBJ2-7; 8 bases are a match to TRBD2. The J segment lost 1 base and the V segment lost 0 bases, leaving 2 bases of the junction unmatched. CDR1 and CDR2 from the germline V gene are LGHNA and YNFKEQ. The CDR3 has 15 amino acids. The CDR3 spells CASSQDPGGSYEQYF. CDR3 coding DNA: TGTGCCAGCAGCCAAGATCCGGGAGGGTCCTACGAGCAGTACTTC.

The chain couples TRBV5-6 to TRBJ1-2; 10 bases line up with TRBD1. The CDR3 loop spans 15 amino acids. In germline, CDR1 is SGHDT, CDR2 YYEEEE. J lost 4 bases, V lost 4 bases, and 7 bases had no gene match. As DNA, the CDR3 is TGTGCCAGCAGCCCGGACAGGGGGGCCTTCTATGGCTACACCTTC. Encoded protein: CASSPDRGAFYGYTF.

This clone was seen once. The chain links TRBV6-6 to TRBJ2-7; TRBD1 matches at 8 bases. The V gene's germline CDR1 is MNHNY and CDR2 SVGAGI (reference sequence). This CDR3 spans 16 amino acids. After removal of 0 bases from V and 1 base from J, the junction contained 5 bases not matched to a gene. CDR3 sequence: CASSYSTTGGSYEQYF. In DNA, the CDR3 is TGTGCCAGCAGTTACTCGACAACAGGGGGGTCCTACGAGCAGTACTTC.

The chain joins TRBV18 to TRBJ2-7, with D perhaps matching TRBD1 or TRBD2 (5 bases each). The CDR3 has 14 amino acids. V was clipped by 3 bases and J by 4 bases, with 13 bases between them. Per germline, CDR1 KGHSH and CDR2 LQKENI. The CDR3: CASSPGRILYEQYF. CDR3 DNA sequence: TGTGCCAGCTCACCGGGACGGATCTTATACGAGCAGTACTTC.

The chain recombines TRBV25-1 with TRBJ1-6; the D gene is possibly TRBD1 (5 bases). CDR3 length: 12 amino acids. Trimming cost V 4 bases and J 10 bases, with 8 bases left between them. Germline V CDR1 and CDR2: MGHDK, SYGVNS. The CDR3 DNA follows: TGTGCCAGCAGTGCTACAGGATCACCCCTCCACTTT. Residues: CASSATGSPLHF.

The chain recombines TRBV10-3 with TRBJ1-1; 10 bases line up with TRBD1. CDR3 size: 15 residues. In germline, CDR1 is ENHRY, CDR2 SYGVKD. V lost 6 bases and J lost 2; bases outside the gene matches: 6. The CDR3 bases are TGTGCCATCAGCCTGACAGGGGGCGCAAACACTGAAGCTTTCTTT. Encoded protein: CAISLTGGANTEAFF.

The J gene is TRBJ2-5, the V gene TRBV7-8; D remains ambiguous. The V gene lost 6 bases and the J gene lost 5 bases, with 7 bases spanning the gap. The CDR3 has 11 residues. CDR1 is SGHVS, CDR2 FQNEAQ, per germline. The CDR3 DNA reads as TGTGCCAGCAGGATGGCGGAGACCCAGTACTTC. Translated: CASRMAETQYF.

The chain employs TRBV6-5 and TRBJ2-5; either TRBD1 or TRBD2 may supply D (5 bases each). The germline CDR1 and CDR2 sequences are MNHEY and SVGAGI. V gave up 8 bases and J gave up 1 base, with 11 bases separating them. The CDR3 runs 13 residues. CDR3 residues: CASGSGRQETQYF. The CDR3 DNA follows: TGTGCCAGCGGGTCGGGGCGCCAAGAGACCCAGTACTTC.